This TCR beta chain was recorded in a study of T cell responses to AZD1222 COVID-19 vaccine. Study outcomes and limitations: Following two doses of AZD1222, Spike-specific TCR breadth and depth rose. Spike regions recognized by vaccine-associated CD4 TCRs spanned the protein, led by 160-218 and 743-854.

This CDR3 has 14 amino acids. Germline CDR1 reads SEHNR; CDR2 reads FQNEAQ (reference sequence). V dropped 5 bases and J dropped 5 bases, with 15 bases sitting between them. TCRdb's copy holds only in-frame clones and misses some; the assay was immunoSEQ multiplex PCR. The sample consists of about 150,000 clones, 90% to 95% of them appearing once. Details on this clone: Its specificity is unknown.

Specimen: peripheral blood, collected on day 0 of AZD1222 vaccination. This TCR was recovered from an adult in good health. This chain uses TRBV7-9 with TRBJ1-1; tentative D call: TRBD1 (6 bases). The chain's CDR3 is CASSRMGGLTEAFF. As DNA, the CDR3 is TGTGCCAGCAGCCGAATGGGGGGGCTGACTGAAGCTTTCTTT.